The rows below give T cell receptor beta chains drawn from one sample of a study of shared clonotypes between healthy human individuals. Method: immunoSEQ multiplex PCR; TCRdb's copy keeps in-frame clones and lacks some. Among about 1,500,000 clones listed, 96% were seen once. The sample comprised naive CD4+ T cells sorted from blood. The source of these receptors is a man aged 30 to 39 in good health. The CDR3 runs from the conserved cysteine through the conserved F or W. The order of the fields is J gene, V gene, CDR3 length, CDR3 protein.

TRBJ2-3 | TRBV10-1 | 13 | CASNLDRADTQYF
TRBJ2-2 | TRBV5-1 | 14 | CASREGANTGELFF
TRBJ2-7 | TRBV18 | 13 | CASSPGTGYEQYF
TRBJ2-5 | TRBV30 | 16 | CAWSVIGTGSRETQYF
TRBJ1-4 | TRBV6-5 | 16 | CASSYSKGTGDEKLFF
TRBJ1-1 | TRBV29-1 | 12 | CSGSGLYTEAFF
TRBJ1-2 | TRBV15 | 18 | CATSENTVSPSSNYGYTF
TRBJ2-1 | TRBV28 | 14 | CASVIAGDYNEQFF
TRBJ2-7 | TRBV4-3 | 20 | CASSQDLIGTSGRKVYEQYF
TRBJ2-1 | TRBV18 | 17 | CASSPNPRTSGKSEQFF
TRBJ2-7 | TRBV5-4 | 16 | CASSLAPGTSPYEQYF
TRBJ2-7 | TRBV11-2 | 14 | CASSFSAYSYEQYF
TRBJ1-5 | TRBV6-5 | 13 | CASRGPPNQPQHF
TRBJ1-5 | TRBV11-2 | 12 | CASSQLGQPQHF
TRBJ2-7 | TRBV5-5 | 14 | CASSFSRESYEQYF
TRBJ2-5 | TRBV2 | 11 | CANSLQETQYF
TRBJ2-5 | TRBV5-1 | 13 | CASSLTRGETQYF
TRBJ2-2 | TRBV11-1 | 15 | CASSLGRDSTGELFF
TRBJ2-5 | TRBV5-1 | 17 | CASSLAGLAGSGETQYF
TRBJ2-2 | TRBV25-1 | 15 | CASSEGQALRLELFF
TRBJ2-7 | TRBV6-1 | 11 | CASKSDYEQYF
TRBJ1-2 | TRBV19 | 13 | CASRLHYGYGYTF
TRBJ2-2 | TRBV9 | 16 | CASSTQTGGGPGELFF
TRBJ1-1 | TRBV28 | 13 | CASSLRQGTEAFF
TRBJ1-5 | TRBV19 | 12 | CASSIVGQPQHF
TRBJ2-1 | TRBV7-3 | 13 | CASSPIAGTEQFF
TRBJ1-4 | TRBV6-5 | 14 | CASMRDRGGEKLFF
TRBJ2-1 | TRBV5-1 | 14 | CASSLGGNLNEQFF
TRBJ1-4 | TRBV28 | 14 | CASSLSPPNEKLFF
TRBJ1-1 | TRBV6-5 | 16 | CASSYSIAGGDTEAFF
TRBJ2-2 | TRBV29-1 | 13 | CSVESRATGELFF
TRBJ2-3 | TRBV5-1 | 14 | CASSLDVGSDTQYF
TRBJ1-1 | TRBV25-1 | 13 | CASNTDLNTEAFF
TRBJ2-5 | TRBV5-1 | 15 | CASSLGTGGQETQYF
TRBJ2-1 | TRBV25-1 | 15 | CASSDARTRFHEQFF
TRBJ2-7 | TRBV6-1 | 13 | CASHRAAGYEQYF
TRBJ1-4 | TRBV2 | 14 | CASQNQGPEEKLFF
TRBJ2-7 | TRBV6-5 | 15 | CASSYLAGGSYEQYF
TRBJ2-3 | TRBV18 | 17 | CASSPGTGGLSTDTQYF
TRBJ2-7 | TRBV19 | 14 | CASSIALTVYEQYF
TRBJ2-5 | TRBV10-3 | 14 | CAISAGTDKETQYF
TRBJ2-1 | TRBV4-1 | 16 | CASRPMGGPLYNEQFF
TRBJ2-2 | TRBV2 | 11 | CASSPPGELFF
TRBJ2-2 | TRBV10-3 | 14 | CAIYDRGRTGELFF
TRBJ1-1 | TRBV28 | 12 | CASSGVNTEAFF
TRBJ2-5 | TRBV5-1 | 16 | CASSSTSGSVGETQYF